Below, one T cell receptor (beta chain) is given with its context. Its antigen is unknown. Treatment denoted: 15 Gy SBRT to primary tumor, nephrectomy 4 weeks later. This renal cell carcinoma was of the clear cell type. The table came from immunoSEQ multiplex PCR; TCRdb's copy has only in-frame clones and leaves some out. The table lists under 20,000 clones, roughly 64% of them singletons, with 27% in the top ten. This specimen comes from a study of radiation and T cells in renal cell carcinoma. Study-wide findings and caveats: Dominant CDR3 motifs were more common in irradiated tumors than controls.

With 4 bases removed from V and 2 bases from J, the gap between germline ends came to 14 bases. The CDR3 extends over 15 amino acids. Germline loops: CDR1 LGHNA, CDR2 YNFKEQ. This chain links TRBV4-2 with TRBJ1-1; D is uncertain. The sequencing used tumor tissue, collected from a patient whose treatment included radiotherapy and nephrectomy. The source is a woman in her seventies with renal cell carcinoma. The DNA of the CDR3 is TGTGCCAGCAGCCGAGGGTCCGGGGATAACACTGAAGCTTTCTTT. This sequence encodes CASSRGSGDNTEAFF.